One and the same sample provided the 3 T cell receptor beta chains below, sequenced in a study of cytomegalovirus exposure and HLA in healthy donors. PCR primers comprised 60 Vbeta and 13 Jbeta primers. The assay was immunoSEQ multiplex PCR, and TCRdb's table has in-frame clones only and misses some. The sample comprises some 140,000 clones, roughly 79% of which are singletons, and about 1.5% rests with the top ten. The sequenced sample consisted of PBMCs. These receptors all come from a woman aged 18-29 years in good health and CMV-seronegative.

The V and J genes are TRBV7-2 and TRBJ2-1; 12 bases agree with TRBD2. The CDR3 consists of 17 residues. Losses at the gene ends were 5 bases for V and 6 bases for J; bases not matched to a gene: 11. CDR1 and CDR2 from the germline V gene are SGHTA and FQGNSA. CDR3 bases: TGTGCCAGCAGCCCCAGGACTAGCGGGAAAATGGGCAATGAGCAGTTCTTC. Protein: CASSPRTSGKMGNEQFF.

The rearrangement uses TRBV9 and TRBJ2-3; D remains ambiguous. Trimming removed 0 bases from V and 1 base from J, with 9 bases in between. Germline V gene lookup returns CDR1 SGDLS and CDR2 YYNGEE. This CDR3 region has 15 residues. In nucleotides, the CDR3 is TGTGCCAGCAGCGTAGGAACTATCGGCACAGATACGCAGTATTTT. Translation gives CASSVGTIGTDTQYF.

V gene TRBV5-1 combines with J gene TRBJ2-2, with 9 bases fitting TRBD2. The germline gives CDR1 SGHRS, CDR2 YFSETQ. The CDR3 covers 15 residues. V was clipped by 4 bases and J by 4 bases; unmatched bases: 5. The CDR3 DNA reads TGCGCCAGCAGCACTAAAGCGGGGGGCACCGGGGAGCTGTTTTTT. This codes for CASSTKAGGTGELFF.